This T cell receptor beta chain is drawn from a study of immune characterization of retroperitoneal liposarcoma. This CDR3 has 14 amino acids. Each CDR3 protein gets one entry after TCRdb re-called the PCR reads with MiXCR. Here the sample spans over 9,500 distinct CDR3 sequences, about 50% being singletons. The sample holds a few counts of this clonotype. The specimen was tumor tissue. The sequence was obtained from a female donor with retroperitoneal liposarcoma. The chain uses TRBV12-3 or TRBV12-4 and TRBJ2-7, with D maybe TRBD2 (5 bases). Matching the DNA end better, TRBJ2-5 makes the J call doubtful. As DNA, the CDR3 is TGTGCCAGCAGACCCCGGACTTCACAGGAGACCCAGTACTTC. It yields the protein CASRPRTSQETQYF.